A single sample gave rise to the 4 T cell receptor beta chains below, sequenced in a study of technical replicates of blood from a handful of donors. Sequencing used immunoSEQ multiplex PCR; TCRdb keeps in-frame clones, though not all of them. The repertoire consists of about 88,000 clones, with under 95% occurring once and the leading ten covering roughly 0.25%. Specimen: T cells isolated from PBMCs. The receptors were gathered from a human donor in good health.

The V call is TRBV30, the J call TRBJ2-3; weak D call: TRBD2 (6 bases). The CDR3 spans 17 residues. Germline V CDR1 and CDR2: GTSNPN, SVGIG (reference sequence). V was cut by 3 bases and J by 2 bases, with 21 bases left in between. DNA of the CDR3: TGTGCCTGGAGCGCTCCCCGGGACTCCTCTTACACAGATACGCAGTATTTT. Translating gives CAWSAPRDSSYTDTQYF.

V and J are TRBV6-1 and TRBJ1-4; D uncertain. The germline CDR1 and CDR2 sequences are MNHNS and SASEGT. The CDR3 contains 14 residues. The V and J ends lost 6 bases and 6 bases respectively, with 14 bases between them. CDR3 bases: TGTGCCAGCAGGGCCGAGGGCGGGCATGAAAAACTGTTTTTT. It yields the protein CASRAEGGHEKLFF.

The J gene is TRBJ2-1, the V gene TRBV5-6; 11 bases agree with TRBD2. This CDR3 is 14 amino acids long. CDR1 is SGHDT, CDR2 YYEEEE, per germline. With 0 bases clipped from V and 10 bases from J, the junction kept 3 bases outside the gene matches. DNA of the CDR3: TGTGCCAGCAGCTTGGGGACTAGCGGGTGGGAGCAGTTCTTC. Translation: CASSLGTSGWEQFF.

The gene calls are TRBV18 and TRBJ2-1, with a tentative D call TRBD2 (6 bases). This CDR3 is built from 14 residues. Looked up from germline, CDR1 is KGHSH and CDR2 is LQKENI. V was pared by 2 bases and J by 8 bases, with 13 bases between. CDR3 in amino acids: CASSPGLWGDEQFF. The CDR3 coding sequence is TGTGCCAGCTCACCAGGACTCTGGGGGGATGAGCAGTTCTTC.